A single sample gave rise to the 27 T cell receptor beta chains below, sequenced in a study of blood T cell repertoires in COVID-19. TCRdb keeps only in-frame clones here, not all; method: immunoSEQ multiplex PCR. This table has more than 200,000 clones, about 90% appearing once. Specimen: peripheral blood. The receptors stem from a woman aged 45-59 years with acute or convalescent COVID-19.

The rearrangement uses TRBV6-5 and TRBJ2-1; D might be TRBD2 (6 bases). Germline V gives CDR1 MNHEY, CDR2 SVGAGI. The CDR3 loop spans 14 amino acids. Trimming took off 5 bases at V and 0 bases at J, with 8 bases between the two ends. The CDR3 loop is CASSTGGSYNEQFF. DNA for the CDR3: TGTGCCAGCAGTACCGGGGGCTCCTACAATGAGCAGTTCTTC.

The chain carries TRBV10-3 and TRBJ2-5, with 8 bases lining up with TRBD1. The V gene's germline CDR1 is ENHRY and CDR2 SYGVKD. With V trimmed by 6 bases and J by 1 base, 10 bases remained unmatched. CDR3 length: 16 amino acids. The CDR3 loop reads CAIRFRDRLGQETQYF. Here the CDR3 DNA reads TGTGCCATCAGGTTCCGGGACAGGTTAGGCCAAGAGACCCAGTACTTC.

The V call is TRBV24-1, the J call TRBJ2-1; 7 bases align to TRBD1. V dropped 4 bases and J dropped 6; count of bases not matched to a gene: 5. Germline V gene data show CDR1 as KGHDR and CDR2 as SFDVKD. There are 14 residues in the CDR3. The CDR3 bases are TGTGCCACCAGTGACCCGGGACAGTTCAATGAGCAGTTCTTC. Translated: CATSDPGQFNEQFF.

This rearrangement joins TRBV29-1 to TRBJ2-7; 7 bases are a match to TRBD2. Trimming took 6 bases from V and 2 from J; bases not matched to a gene: 7. Germline V CDR1 and CDR2: SQVTM, ANQGSEA. The CDR3 sequence is 13 residues long. CDR3 nucleotides: TGCAGCGTCGGGACTATGGCGACCTACGAGCAGTACTTC. Its protein is CSVGTMATYEQYF.

This clone occurred once. The chain joins TRBV24-1 to TRBJ1-2; no firm D call. This CDR3 contains 12 residues. The germline V and J ends were trimmed by 3 bases and 8 bases, with 9 bases remaining between them. Germline V CDR1 and CDR2: KGHDR, SFDVKD. In nucleotides, the CDR3 is TGTGCCACCAGTGATATCGTCAGGGGCTACACCTTC. Translating it yields CATSDIVRGYTF.

V and J are TRBV7-2 and TRBJ2-1, with D unresolved. Germline V gives CDR1 SGHTA, CDR2 FQGNSA. Trimming shortened V by 1 base and J by 4 bases, and 11 bases separated the two germline ends. CDR3 size: 15 residues. The CDR3: CASSLDGVLYNEQFF. CDR3 DNA: TGTGCCAGCAGCTTAGACGGAGTCTTATACAATGAGCAGTTCTTC.

The rearrangement links TRBV5-1 to TRBJ2-7; 7 bases map to TRBD2. V shed 0 bases, J shed 3 bases, and the junction held 3 bases outside the gene matches. This CDR3 comprises 14 residues. In germline, CDR1 is SGHRS, CDR2 YFSETQ. The CDR3 coding sequence is TGCGCCAGCAGCTTGGAGGGCGGGAGCTACGAGCAGTACTTC. Translated, it gives CASSLEGGSYEQYF.

This clone was recorded once. V gene TRBV6-5 combines with J gene TRBJ2-7; possibly TRBD2 for D (6 bases). V shed 4 bases and J shed 7 bases, with 17 bases lying between them. This CDR3 has 14 residues. Germline lookup yields CDR1 MNHEY and CDR2 SVGAGI. The CDR3 loop reads CASSWSTGVGEQYF. CDR3 in DNA: TGTGCCAGCAGTTGGTCGACGGGGGTGGGGGAGCAGTACTTC.

This clone was observed a handful of times. This chain connects TRBV11-3 to TRBJ2-2; D uncertain. Germline V gene data show CDR1 as SGHNT and CDR2 as YENEEA. V lost 2 bases, J lost 4 bases, and 5 bases lay in between. This CDR3 spans 13 amino acids. The CDR3 DNA is TGTGCCAGCAGCTTAAGCCCCACCGGGGAGCTGTTTTTT. Translating it yields CASSLSPTGELFF. Supplemented by reference TRBV11-3 and TRBJ2-2, the full variable domain reads EAGVVQSPRYKIIEKKQPVAFWCNPISGHNTLYWYLQNLGQGPELLIRYENEEAVDDSQLPKDRFSAERLKGVDSTLKIQPAELGDSAVYLCASSLSPTGELFFGEGSRLTVL.

This clone appeared once. The rearrangement links TRBV27 to TRBJ2-7, with 12 nucleotides matching TRBD2. Per the germline V gene, CDR1 is MNHEY and CDR2 is SMNVEV (reference sequence). V was clipped by 4 bases and J by 5 bases; unmatched bases: 6. The CDR3 consists of 15 residues. This chain's CDR3 is CASSSGTSGRDEQYF. The DNA for the CDR3 is TGTGCCAGCAGTTCTGGGACTAGCGGGCGTGACGAGCAGTACTTC.

The V and J genes are TRBV5-1 and TRBJ1-6; no clear D gene. Trimming removed 2 bases from V and 4 bases from J, with 13 bases in between. CDR1 and CDR2 from the germline V gene are SGHRS and YFSETQ. This CDR3 has 16 residues. The CDR3 spells CASSLSLTTYNSPLHF. CDR3 nucleotide sequence: TGCGCCAGCAGCTTAAGCTTGACAACATATAATTCACCCCTCCACTTT.

The rearrangement joins TRBV11-1 to TRBJ2-1; 8 positions match TRBD2. Germline-derived CDR1 and CDR2 are SGHAT and FQDESV (reference sequence). There are 15 residues in the CDR3. V was clipped by 2 bases and J by 10 bases; unmatched bases: 10. This CDR3 reads CASSLMSGGPWEQFF. The CDR3 region has the DNA TGTGCCAGCAGCTTAATGAGCGGGGGACCTTGGGAGCAGTTCTTC.

The chain has TRBV4-2 and TRBJ2-7, with TRBD2 as a possible D gene (5 bases). The germline V gene encodes CDR1 LGHNA and CDR2 YNFKEQ. Deletions cut 1 base from V and 2 bases from J, with 12 bases between. The length of the CDR3 is 15 residues. CDR3 in DNA: TGTGCCAGCAGCCAAGTGATAGCGACCCCCTACGAGCAGTACTTC. Protein product: CASSQVIATPYEQYF.

The chain carries TRBV4-3 and TRBJ1-4; D is possibly TRBD1 (6 bases). CDR1 LGHNA and CDR2 YSLEER come from the germline V gene. The CDR3 covers 16 residues. The ends were cut back, 8 bases at V and 4 bases at J, with 20 bases in the middle. CDR3 region: CASRRERQAINEKLFF. As DNA, the CDR3 is TGCGCCAGCCGAAGGGAGAGACAGGCTATTAATGAAAAACTGTTTTTT.

The chain recombines TRBV9 with TRBJ2-2; 7 nucleotides align to TRBD2. Germline V gene data show CDR1 as SGDLS and CDR2 as YYNGEE. The junction had 6 bases not matched to a gene; V was cut back by 3 bases and J by 4 bases. This CDR3 is 15 amino acids long. This CDR3 is CASSGASSGTGELFF. DNA for the CDR3: TGTGCCAGCAGCGGGGCCTCTAGCGGCACCGGGGAGCTGTTTTTT.

The gene calls are TRBV12-3 or TRBV12-4 and TRBJ2-1; D remains ambiguous. V lost 2 bases to trimming and J lost 12 bases, with 11 bases between them. CDR3 length: 12 residues. In DNA form, the CDR3 reads TGTGCCAGCAGTTTATCCGGGTTTGGGCAGTTCTTC. This codes for CASSLSGFGQFF.

V gene TRBV7-2 combines with J gene TRBJ2-1; TRBD1 aligns across 7 bases. CDR1 is SGHTA and CDR2 is FQGNSA in the germline V gene. V trimming: 5 bases; J trimming: 0 bases; junction bases outside the gene matches: 4. The CDR3 is made up of 15 amino acids. This chain's CDR3 is CASSARQGSYNEQFF. CDR3 DNA sequence: TGTGCCAGCAGCGCGAGACAGGGCTCCTACAATGAGCAGTTCTTC.

The rearrangement joins TRBV5-6 to TRBJ2-1, with 7 bases that match TRBD2. CDR1 is SGHDT, CDR2 YYEEEE, per germline. The ends lost 1 base at V and 8 bases at J; junction bases unmatched: 12. The CDR3 spans 16 residues. DNA for the CDR3: TGTGCCAGCAGCTTGCTCGGGGGGACTCCATGGGATGAGCAGTTCTTC. It translates to CASSLLGGTPWDEQFF.

The genes are TRBV6-2 or TRBV6-3 and TRBJ1-2; 7 bases are a match to TRBD1. Unmatched junction bases numbered 13, after V lost 6 bases and J lost 6 bases. Germline loops: CDR1 MNHEY, CDR2 SVGEGT. CDR3 length equals 15 residues. The CDR3 spells CASSQGQLLGNGYTF. CDR3 bases: TGTGCCAGCAGCCAGGGACAGCTCCTTGGGAATGGCTACACCTTC.

This chain joins TRBV19 and TRBJ2-7; 9 nucleotides line up with TRBD1. This CDR3 contains 14 residues. The J segment lost 1 base and the V segment lost 5 bases, leaving 3 bases of the junction unmatched. Germline CDR1 and CDR2: LNHDA and SQIVND (reference sequence). Here the CDR3 reads CASSAGQGSYEQYF. Written as DNA, the CDR3 is TGTGCCAGTAGTGCGGGACAGGGTTCCTACGAGCAGTACTTC.

This chain links TRBV14 with TRBJ1-2, with D hard to call. The V gene's germline CDR1 is SGHDN and CDR2 FVKESK. This CDR3 has 13 amino acids. Trimming removed 1 base from V and 4 bases from J, with 7 bases in between. Here the CDR3 reads CASSQGQTYGYTF. CDR3 nucleotide sequence: TGTGCCAGCAGCCAAGGGCAAACCTATGGCTACACCTTC.

The chain employs TRBV19 and TRBJ2-4; D possibly corresponds to TRBD2 (5 bases). The ends were cut back, 10 bases at V and 0 bases at J, with 16 bases in the middle. This CDR3 is built from 15 residues. Germline V lookup: CDR1 LNHDA, CDR2 SQIVND (reference sequence). The CDR3 DNA follows: TGTGCCACCCAGGACTCACTGCAAGCCAAAAACATTCAGTACTTC. As protein: CATQDSLQAKNIQYF.

The chain recombines TRBV5-1 with TRBJ2-7; 8 bases map to TRBD2. V lost 0 bases and J lost 0; bases outside the gene matches: 8. This CDR3 has 17 amino acids. The germline V gene encodes CDR1 SGHRS and CDR2 YFSETQ. CDR3 nucleotide sequence: TGCGCCAGCAGCTTGGCCACTTCTGGGACTAGCTCCTACGAGCAGTACTTC. Encoded protein: CASSLATSGTSSYEQYF.

This clone has at least ten counts. V usage is TRBV10-2 and J usage is TRBJ2-2; D remains ambiguous. This CDR3 spans 13 amino acids. Deletions cut 6 bases from V and 7 bases from J, with 12 bases between. The V gene's germline CDR1 is WSHSY and CDR2 SAAADI. CDR3 region: CASSPSVVGELFF. CDR3 bases: TGCGCCAGCAGCCCCAGCGTTGTCGGGGAGCTGTTTTTT.

The sample holds one count of this clone. Other nucleotide sequences from this sample produce the same CDR3. V and J are TRBV28 and TRBJ1-5; 7 bases line up with TRBD1. Trimming removed 5 bases from V and 7 bases from J; junction bases left unmatched: 11. The CDR3 covers 15 residues. Germline loops: CDR1 MDHEN, CDR2 SYDVKM. The CDR3 nucleotides are TGTGCCAGCAGTCTAGCACAGGGGTCATACCAGCCCCAGCATTTT. Its protein is CASSLAQGSYQPQHF.

The rearrangement uses TRBV2 and TRBJ2-3, with 7 bases that match TRBD1. The junction had 9 bases not matched to a gene; V was cut back by 3 bases and J by 6 bases. Germline values: CDR1 SNHLY, CDR2 FYNNEI. The CDR3 has 15 residues. CDR3 DNA sequence: TGTGCCAGCAGTGAGGGCAGGGGGAACCTGGATACGCAGTATTTT. This codes for CASSEGRGNLDTQYF.

The chain couples TRBV10-1 to TRBJ2-7; 10 bases are shared with TRBD2. CDR1 WNHNN and CDR2 SYGVQD come from the germline V gene (reference sequence). This CDR3 comprises 13 residues. Trimming took 5 bases from V and 4 from J; bases not matched to a gene: 2. The CDR3 DNA reads as TGCGCCAGCAGTAAGCGGGAGGGGTACGAGCAGTACTTC. It specifies CASSKREGYEQYF.